The 10 T cell receptor beta chains given below trace back to one sample, sequenced in a study of blood T cell repertoires in COVID-19. Sequencing used immunoSEQ multiplex PCR; TCRdb keeps in-frame clones, though not all of them. This table holds about 270,000 clones, 88% found once. The material sequenced was PBMCs or T cells enriched from blood (not recorded which). All receptors come from a woman aged 50 to 60 who had recovered from COVID-19.

This chain connects TRBV4-3 to TRBJ2-5; TRBD1 matches 8 bases. The CDR3 extends over 16 amino acids. V trimming: 3 bases; J trimming: 4 bases; junction bases outside the gene matches: 10. The germline V gene has CDR1 LGHNA and CDR2 YSLEER. CDR3 DNA: TGCGCCAGCAGCCAGGGTATCGGACAGGGTGGAGAGACCCAGTACTTC. This encodes CASSQGIGQGGETQYF.

The rearrangement joins TRBV28 to TRBJ1-4; TRBD1 matches at 7 bases. Germline CDR1 MDHEN, CDR2 SYDVKM. CDR3 size: 15 residues. With V trimmed by 6 bases and J by 7 bases, 11 bases remained unmatched. The CDR3 loop is CASSPGDSGGEKLFF. For the CDR3, the DNA is TGTGCCAGCAGCCCAGGGGACAGTGGTGGTGAAAAACTGTTTTTT.

The chain employs TRBV13 and TRBJ2-1, with 10 bases matching TRBD2. Losses at the gene ends were 1 base for V and 9 bases for J; bases not matched to a gene: 6. CDR3 size: 15 residues. Germline lookup yields CDR1 PRHDT and CDR2 FYEKMQ (reference sequence). Here the CDR3 DNA reads TGTGCCAGCAGCTTAGAGCTAGCGGGAGCGGGTGAGCAGTTCTTC. This codes for CASSLELAGAGEQFF.

This clone was recorded a few times. The chain recombines TRBV20-1 with TRBJ2-1; D uncertain. V dropped 6 bases and J dropped 5 bases, with 8 bases sitting between them. From germline, CDR1 is DFQATT and CDR2 SNEGSKA (reference sequence). CDR3 length: 11 amino acids. The CDR3 is CSARPDNEQFF. CDR3 nucleotides: TGCAGTGCAAGACCAGACAATGAGCAGTTCTTC.

The V call is TRBV25-1, the J call TRBJ1-4; TRBD1 aligns across 10 bases. The V and J ends lost 6 bases and 4 bases, in that order; junction bases with no gene match: 2. Germline CDR1 and CDR2: MGHDK and SYGVNS. The CDR3 has 14 residues. In DNA form, the CDR3 reads TGTGCCAGCAGAGGGGACAGGGGTAATGAAAAACTGTTTTTT. Encoded protein: CASRGDRGNEKLFF.

V is TRBV7-9 and J is TRBJ1-1; D is unclear. CDR1 SEHNR and CDR2 FQNEAQ come from the germline V gene (reference sequence). V was shortened by 2 bases and J by 0 bases, with 10 bases between the two germline ends. CDR3 length: 15 amino acids. CDR3 bases: TGTGCCAGCAGCTTATTGGGCAGGTTGAACACTGAAGCTTTCTTT. Its protein product is CASSLLGRLNTEAFF.

V is TRBV5-8 and J is TRBJ1-3; no clear D gene. Germline CDR1 and CDR2: SGHTS and YDEGEE. V gave up 6 bases and J gave up 2 bases, with 15 bases separating them. This CDR3 comprises 15 residues. CDR3 nucleotides: TGTGCCAGCAACGACATATTGAAAACTGGAAACACCATATATTTT. Protein sequence: CASNDILKTGNTIYF. Filled out from reference TRBV5-8 and TRBJ1-3, the complete variable domain reads EAGVTQSPTHLIKTRGQQATLRCSPISGHTSVYWYQQALGLGLQFLLWYDEGEERNRGNFPPRFSGRQFPNYSSELNVNALELEDSALYLCASNDILKTGNTIYFGEGSWLTVV.

This clone was seen a few times. CDR3 protein: CASSLGGLRALTGELFF. Here the CDR3 DNA reads TGTGCCAGCAGCTTGGGTGGCCTGAGGGCCCTGACCGGGGAGCTGTTTTTT. This chain joins TRBV5-5 and TRBJ2-2; weak D call: TRBD2 (5 bases). Germline CDR1 and CDR2: SGHKS and YYEKEE (reference sequence). Between the trimmed V and J ends, which lost 0 bases and 5 bases, there was a span of 17 bases. This CDR3 spans 17 amino acids.

The chain carries TRBV7-9 and TRBJ1-5; TRBD1 matches at 7 bases. The junction had 6 bases not matched to a gene; V was cut back by 5 bases and J by 2 bases. This CDR3 comprises 15 residues. CDR1 is SEHNR and CDR2 is FQNEAQ in the germline V gene (reference sequence). Written as DNA, the CDR3 is TGTGCCAGCAGCACCTCGGACAGGCGCAATCAGCCCCAGCATTTT. Residues: CASSTSDRRNQPQHF.

The V call is TRBV6-5, the J call TRBJ2-1; 9 bases fit TRBD1. V was clipped by 4 bases and J by 6 bases; unmatched bases: 7. The CDR3 has 15 amino acids. Germline CDR1 and CDR2: MNHEY and SVGAGI. As DNA, the CDR3 is TGTGCCAGCAGTTCCGGGACAGGGCCTCGCAATGAGCAGTTCTTC. This codes for CASSSGTGPRNEQFF.